The present T cell receptor beta chain was sequenced within a study of T cell responses to AZD1222 COVID-19 vaccine. Regarding the study as a whole: Reports indicate that nearly half of spike-specific TCRs are directed at unmutated variant regions. Possibly, clonal diversity was underestimated; donors were largely white British and included more females. Repertoire collection took place solely once the T cell response had peaked.

Losses at the gene ends were 4 bases for V and 6 bases for J; bases not matched to a gene: 7. Germline CDR1 SGHRS, CDR2 YFSETQ. This CDR3 region has 15 residues. The table came from immunoSEQ multiplex PCR; TCRdb's copy has only in-frame clones and leaves some out. This table has roughly 100,000 clones, 88% appearing once. As regards this clone: The antigen is unknown.

The V and J genes are TRBV5-1 and TRBJ1-3; TRBD1 agrees at 10 bases. The sequence was collected from an adult in good health. The source was peripheral blood, collected on day 0 of AZD1222 vaccination. The CDR3: CASSIGQGGKNTIYF. The CDR3 DNA follows: TGCGCCAGCAGCATAGGACAGGGGGGAAAAAACACCATATATTTT.